A single sample gave rise to the 32 T cell receptor beta chains below, sequenced in a study of shared clonotypes between healthy human individuals. Sequenced by immunoSEQ multiplex PCR; TCRdb stores in-frame clones only, minus some. The sample yields more than 2 million clones, approximately 95% seen once. CD8 cells regarded as naive lacked CD45RO, were positively chosen for CCR7, and omitted terminally differentiated effector memory CD45RA+ cells. The sequenced sample consisted of naive CD8+ T cells sorted from blood. Every receptor here comes from a man aged 18 to 30 in good health.

The chain uses TRBV5-1 and TRBJ1-1; D uncertain. CDR3 length: 14 amino acids. Germline lookup yields CDR1 SGHRS and CDR2 YFSETQ. V was trimmed by 0 bases and J by 5 bases, leaving 11 bases between them. CDR3 bases: TGCGCCAGCAGCTTGGCTGTCGGGGTGACTGAAGCTTTCTTT. This codes for CASSLAVGVTEAFF. Full variable domain (rest looked up from reference TRBV5-1 and TRBJ1-1): KAGVTQTPRYLIKTRGQQVTLSCSPISGHRSVSWYQQTPGQGLQFLFEYFSETQRNKGNFPGRFSGRQFSNSRSEMNVSTLELGDSALYLCASSLAVGVTEAFFGQGTRLTVV.

CDR3 protein: CASTLPGTALVGELFF. The CDR3 DNA reads as TGTGCCAGCACGCTTCCCGGGACAGCCTTAGTAGGGGAGCTGTTTTTT. The chain couples TRBV7-9 to TRBJ2-2, with TRBD1 matching over 7 bases. The CDR3 is 16 residues long. CDR1 SEHNR and CDR2 FQNEAQ come from the germline V gene (reference sequence). V gave up 7 bases and J gave up 8 bases; unmatched junction bases: 16.

This clone was picked up a small number of times. The V gene is TRBV6-1, the J gene TRBJ1-2, with 10 bases aligning to TRBD1. Germline V lookup: CDR1 MNHNS, CDR2 SASEGT. This CDR3 is built from 14 residues. Unmatched junction bases numbered 8, after V lost 8 bases and J lost 5 bases. CDR3 loop: CASGGTGATYGYTF. As DNA, the CDR3 is TGTGCCAGCGGGGGGACAGGGGCAACTTATGGCTACACCTTC.

Regarding this clone: The sample holds other DNA sequences that translate to the same CDR3. V usage is TRBV7-9 and J usage is TRBJ2-1; 9 bases fit TRBD1. After removal of 4 bases from V and 4 bases from J, the junction contained 5 bases not matched to a gene. CDR1 is SEHNR and CDR2 is FQNEAQ in the germline V gene (reference sequence). CDR3 length: 15 residues. CDR3 sequence reads: CASSSRDRVYNEQFF. In DNA, the CDR3 is TGTGCCAGCAGCTCTCGGGACAGGGTTTACAATGAGCAGTTCTTC.

This clone showed up just once. The J gene is TRBJ2-7, the V gene TRBV27; 8 nucleotides match TRBD1. V dropped 0 bases and J dropped 7; count of bases not matched to a gene: 11. From germline, CDR1 is MNHEY and CDR2 SMNVEV (reference sequence). The CDR3 contains 16 residues. Written as DNA, the CDR3 is TGTGCCAGCAGTTTATCGTCACCAGACAGGGGATGGGAGCAGTACTTC. It encodes CASSLSSPDRGWEQYF.

This rearrangement joins TRBV30 to TRBJ1-1; D is unclear. The CDR3 is 12 residues long. Germline V gene data show CDR1 as GTSNPN and CDR2 as SVGIG (reference sequence). The V end was cut by 8 bases, the J end by 2 bases, with 12 bases between. Here the CDR3 DNA reads TGTGCCCGGGTTGGCTACAACACTGAAGCTTTCTTT. Its protein product is CARVGYNTEAFF.

The chain links TRBV11-2 to TRBJ2-6; D gene unclear. CDR1 and CDR2 (germline): SGHAT, FQNNGV. The CDR3 is made up of 15 amino acids. Trimming left V 1 base short and J 1 base short, with 5 bases between. CDR3: CASSLGGSGANVLTF. DNA for the CDR3: TGTGCCAGCAGCTTAGGAGGATCTGGGGCCAACGTCCTGACTTTC.

This sequence joins TRBV7-6 and TRBJ1-5, with a possible D match to TRBD1 (6 bases). V lost 1 base to trimming and J lost 6 bases, with 13 bases between them. The germline V gene has CDR1 SGHVS and CDR2 FNYEAQ. The CDR3 consists of 15 residues. CDR3 sequence (DNA): TGTGCCAGCAGCTTAGAGTGGGGGGGCTCTCAGCCCCAGCATTTT. This codes for CASSLEWGGSQPQHF.

The chain recombines TRBV28 with TRBJ2-7; D may match TRBD1 or TRBD2 (5 bases each). The germline gives CDR1 MDHEN, CDR2 SYDVKM. The CDR3 is 16 amino acids. Trimming took off 3 bases at V and 2 bases at J, with 17 bases between the two ends. DNA of the CDR3: TGTGCCAGCAGTTTTGAGGGGTCGGTAAAGGCCTACGAGCAGTACTTC. As protein: CASSFEGSVKAYEQYF. The entire variable domain, with the rest obtained from reference TRBV28 and TRBJ2-7, is as follows: DVKVTQSSRYLVKRTGEKVFLECVQDMDHENMFWYRQDPGLGLRLIYFSYDVKMKEKGDIPEGYSVSREKKERFSLILESASTNQTSMYLCASSFEGSVKAYEQYFGPGTRLTVT.

V is TRBV11-2 and J is TRBJ2-3; no reliable D call. Germline CDR1 is SGHAT and CDR2 is FQNNGV. The V and J ends lost 0 bases and 4 bases respectively, with 8 bases between them. The CDR3 has 14 amino acids. The CDR3 coding sequence is TGTGCCAGCAGCTTAGACCCCCGGCCAGATACGCAGTATTTT. It yields the protein CASSLDPRPDTQYF.

On this clone: The same CDR3 also results from other DNA sequences found in this sample. V and J are TRBV7-9 and TRBJ2-7; D ambiguous. From germline, CDR1 is SEHNR and CDR2 FQNEAQ (reference sequence). The CDR3 covers 11 residues. V lost 3 bases and J lost 5, with 5 bases in between. Written as DNA, the CDR3 is TGTGCCAGCAGCTTGGAGAACGAGCAGTACTTC. This encodes CASSLENEQYF.

The rearrangement links TRBV2 to TRBJ2-3; a weak D match, TRBD1 (5 bases). CDR3 length: 13 amino acids. Germline CDR1 and CDR2: SNHLY and FYNNEI. V shed 3 bases and J shed 4 bases, with 8 bases lying between them. The CDR3: CASSDWGADTQYF. In DNA form, the CDR3 reads TGTGCCAGCAGTGATTGGGGCGCAGATACGCAGTATTTT.

Regarding this clone: This sample includes further DNA sequences coding for the same CDR3. The gene calls are TRBV30 and TRBJ1-2; TRBD1 agrees at 8 bases. This CDR3 has 13 residues. With 0 bases clipped from V and 4 bases from J, the junction kept 1 base outside the gene matches. CDR1 is GTSNPN and CDR2 is SVGIG in the germline V gene (reference sequence). The CDR3 DNA follows: TGTGCCTGGAGTGTAGGACAGGGCTATGGCTACACCTTC. Its protein product is CAWSVGQGYGYTF.

This clone appeared once. The CDR3 loop reads CSVEANGWELFF. The CDR3 DNA is TGCAGCGTTGAAGCCAACGGCTGGGAGCTGTTTTTT. The chain is built from TRBV29-1 and TRBJ2-2; the D is unclear. Germline V gene lookup returns CDR1 SQVTM and CDR2 ANQGSEA. This CDR3 spans 12 amino acids. The ends were cut back, 1 base at V and 9 bases at J, with 9 bases in the middle.

The rearrangement uses TRBV10-3 and TRBJ2-3; D is unclear. Looked up from germline, CDR1 is ENHRY and CDR2 is SYGVKD. Trimming pared 2 bases from V and 5 bases from J, leaving 11 bases between. There are 14 residues in the CDR3. CDR3 DNA sequence: TGTGCCATCAGTGAGGGAAGGTACCTAGATACGCAGTATTTT. Its translation is CAISEGRYLDTQYF.

The rearrangement uses TRBV4-3 and TRBJ1-1, with TRBD1 identical over 8 bases. CDR3 length equals 14 residues. Germline values: CDR1 LGHNA, CDR2 YSLEER. Losses at the gene ends were 6 bases for V and 1 base for J; bases not matched to a gene: 4. DNA for the CDR3: TGCGCCAGCAGGGACAGGGTGGAGAACACTGAAGCTTTCTTT. It codes for CASRDRVENTEAFF.

The chain couples TRBV7-9 to TRBJ2-3, with TRBD2 as a possible D gene (5 bases). Germline V gene sequence: CDR1 SEHNR, CDR2 FQNEAQ (reference sequence). The CDR3 consists of 13 residues. Trimming took 4 bases from V and 0 from J, leaving 5 bases between them. This chain's CDR3 is CASSWTSTDTQYF. CDR3 nucleotide sequence: TGTGCCAGCAGCTGGACTAGCACAGATACGCAGTATTTT.

The J gene is TRBJ1-2, the V gene TRBV27, with TRBD1 matching over 7 bases. Germline loops: CDR1 MNHEY, CDR2 SMNVEV (reference sequence). Trimming at V came to 8 bases and at J to 4 bases, leaving 7 bases not matched to a gene. The CDR3 consists of 13 residues. CDR3 sequence: CASRTGPIYGYTF. DNA of the CDR3: TGTGCCAGCCGGACAGGCCCGATCTATGGCTACACCTTC.

The rearrangement links TRBV6-5 to TRBJ1-3; D not resolved. The germline V and J ends were trimmed by 5 bases and 1 base, with 6 bases remaining between them. CDR1 is MNHEY, CDR2 SVGAGI, per germline. CDR3 size: 13 residues. The CDR3, as DNA: TGTGCCAGCAGTAGGACGTCTGGAAACACCATATATTTT. Its translation is CASSRTSGNTIYF.

A remark on this clone: Other DNA sequences in the same sample also yield this CDR3. The chain links TRBV9 to TRBJ2-7; unclear D gene. The germline V gene encodes CDR1 SGDLS and CDR2 YYNGEE. The CDR3 has 14 residues. Trimming pared 0 bases from V and 3 bases from J, leaving 10 bases between. CDR3 sequence reads: CASSVGPPNYEQYF. The CDR3 DNA is TGTGCCAGCAGCGTAGGACCTCCGAACTACGAGCAGTACTTC.

The chain links TRBV19 to TRBJ2-1, with D possibly being TRBD2 (5 bases). The CDR3 spans 15 residues. V shed 3 bases and J shed 8 bases, with 17 bases lying between them. Germline V gene lookup returns CDR1 LNHDA and CDR2 SQIVND (reference sequence). DNA for the CDR3: TGTGCCAGTAGTATTGGGTTCGGAGGTTTCGATGAGCAGTTCTTC. Its translation: CASSIGFGGFDEQFF.

The rearrangement uses TRBV27 and TRBJ2-7; D unclear. The CDR3 runs 13 residues. CDR1 MNHEY and CDR2 SMNVEV come from the germline V gene (reference sequence). Trimming removed 2 bases at V and 4 bases at J, with 9 bases between. In nucleotides, the CDR3 is TGTGCCAGCAGTTTAGCGAGAGCTTACGAGCAGTACTTC. It yields the protein CASSLARAYEQYF.

The chain links TRBV11-1 to TRBJ2-2; TRBD1 agrees at 7 bases. V dropped 3 bases and J dropped 10; count of bases not matched to a gene: 5. The CDR3 covers 13 residues. Germline-derived CDR1 and CDR2 are SGHAT and FQDESV (reference sequence). The chain's CDR3 is CASSFGTAPELFF. The CDR3 bases are TGTGCCAGCAGCTTCGGGACAGCTCCGGAGCTGTTTTTT.

J is TRBJ2-2 and V is TRBV27, with 8 bases aligning to TRBD1. The ends lost 2 bases at V and 5 bases at J; junction bases unmatched: 4. In germline, CDR1 is MNHEY, CDR2 SMNVEV (reference sequence). The CDR3 has 15 residues. CDR3 nucleotides: TGTGCCAGCAGTTTACTGACAGGGGAAACCGGGGAGCTGTTTTTT. This codes for CASSLLTGETGELFF.

This chain connects TRBV27 to TRBJ2-7; 7 positions agree with TRBD2. The CDR3 totals 12 residues. Trimming at V came to 8 bases and at J to 0 bases, leaving 1 base not matched to a gene. Germline V lookup: CDR1 MNHEY, CDR2 SMNVEV (reference sequence). In DNA, the CDR3 is TGTGCCAGCGGGGACTACTCCTACGAGCAGTACTTC. Amino acids: CASGDYSYEQYF.

With regard to this clone: The same CDR3 is also encoded by other DNA sequences in this sample. DNA of the CDR3: TGTGCCAGCAGCCTAGGACTAGCGGGGACCTACGAGCAGTACTTC. This codes for CASSLGLAGTYEQYF. This chain uses TRBV11-2 with TRBJ2-7, with 12 bases aligning to TRBD2. The germline gives CDR1 SGHAT, CDR2 FQNNGV. CDR3 length equals 15 residues. V lost 5 bases to trimming and J lost 2 bases; unmatched junction nucleotides: 4.

The rearrangement links TRBV5-1 to TRBJ2-5; 9 nucleotides align to TRBD2. Germline trimming cut 0 bases from V and 5 bases from J; bases unmatched to any gene: 14. This CDR3 comprises 18 residues. Germline values: CDR1 SGHRS, CDR2 YFSETQ. The CDR3 is CASSLANFLRGGQETQYF. The DNA for the CDR3 is TGCGCCAGCAGCTTGGCGAACTTTCTGCGGGGGGGCCAGGAGACCCAGTACTTC.

Turning to this clone: A junction boundary mismatches the germline segment, possibly from a read error. The chain links TRBV11-2 to TRBJ1-1; maybe TRBD1 (6 bases). This CDR3 region has 14 residues. Per germline, CDR1 SGHAT and CDR2 FQNNGV. CDR3 sequence: CASSLGGPNAEAFF. For the CDR3, the DNA is TGTGCCAGCAGCCTGGGGGGCCCGAACGCTGAAGCTTTCTTT.

This rearrangement joins TRBV9 to TRBJ2-5; 8 nucleotides match TRBD1. This CDR3 spans 14 amino acids. Germline V gene data show CDR1 as SGDLS and CDR2 as YYNGEE. J was trimmed by 4 bases and V by 2 bases; bases with no gene match: 4. The CDR3 loop reads CASSVQGATETQYF. The CDR3 region has the DNA TGTGCCAGCAGCGTCCAGGGGGCCACAGAGACCCAGTACTTC.

The chain couples TRBV13 to TRBJ2-3; D is unresolved. Between the trimmed V and J ends, which lost 5 bases and 1 base, there was a span of 10 bases. This CDR3 region has 14 residues. Germline CDR1 reads PRHDT; CDR2 reads FYEKMQ (reference sequence). Here the CDR3 DNA reads TGTGCCAGCAGCCCTCAGGACCGCACAGATACGCAGTATTTT. It encodes CASSPQDRTDTQYF. The full variable domain, rest sourced from reference TRBV13 and TRBJ2-3, is AAGVIQSPRHLIKEKRETATLKCYPIPRHDTVYWYQQGPGQDPQFLISFYEKMQSDKGSIPDRFSAQQFSDYHSELNMSSLELGDSALYFCASSPQDRTDTQYFGPGTRLTVL.

This clone was detected only once. The chain combines TRBV5-6 with TRBJ2-7, with no clear D. CDR1 and CDR2 from the germline V gene are SGHDT and YYEEEE. Trimming cost V 1 base and J 0 bases, with 11 bases left between them. There are 15 residues in the CDR3. As DNA, the CDR3 is TGTGCCAGCAGCTTGAACTCCGGGTTCTCCTACGAGCAGTACTTC. This codes for CASSLNSGFSYEQYF.

J is TRBJ1-5 and V is TRBV21-1. TRBV21-1 is assigned pseudogene status. The CDR3 extends over 13 amino acids. CDR3 in DNA: TGTGCCAGCAGCAGAACAAGGGCCCAGCCCCAGCATTTT. This gives the protein CASSRTRAQPQHF.